Following are 15 T cell receptor beta chains from one sample sequenced in a study of T cell changes during pregnancy in multiple sclerosis. Assay: immunoSEQ multiplex PCR; the TCRdb copy retains only in-frame clones and omits some. This sample has just over 90,000 clones; roughly 91% occur once, and the top ten carry about 1.6%. This material consisted of peripheral blood, taken after pregnancy. These receptors originate from a female donor in good health, enrolled as a control in a pregnancy study.

The chain has TRBV6-5 and TRBJ2-5; perhaps TRBD1 as D (5 bases). CDR3 length: 16 residues. V lost 2 bases and J lost 2, with 15 bases in between. CDR1 and CDR2 from the germline V gene are MNHEY and SVGAGI. CDR3 sequence (DNA): TGTGCCAGCAGTTACGGTGTGGCAGGGCGGCAAGAGACCCAGTACTTC. Translation: CASSYGVAGRQETQYF.

The J gene is TRBJ2-4, the V gene TRBV7-9; D is perhaps TRBD2 (7 bases). Germline V gives CDR1 SEHNR, CDR2 FQNEAQ (reference sequence). Trimming pared 3 bases from V and 0 bases from J, leaving 15 bases between. This CDR3 has 17 residues. CDR3 sequence: CASSLRGGGGAKNIQYF. For the CDR3, the DNA is TGTGCCAGCAGCTTGAGGGGGGGCGGAGGAGCCAAAAACATTCAGTACTTC.

The chain has TRBV7-2 and TRBJ2-7; 8 bases agree with TRBD2. With 5 bases clipped from V and 3 bases from J, the junction kept 6 bases outside the gene matches. This CDR3 region has 14 residues. The V gene's germline CDR1 is SGHTA and CDR2 FQGNSA. The CDR3 reads CASSAGGADYEQYF. The CDR3 coding sequence is TGTGCCAGCAGCGCCGGGGGGGCCGACTACGAGCAGTACTTC.

V and J are TRBV4-2 and TRBJ1-2; 7 nucleotides match TRBD1. Germline-derived CDR1 and CDR2 are LGHNA and YNFKEQ. After removal of 4 bases from V and 4 bases from J, the junction contained 6 bases not matched to a gene. CDR3 length: 14 amino acids. The CDR3, as DNA: TGTGCCAGCAGCCGAGGGACAGATATCTATGGCTACACCTTC. Translating gives CASSRGTDIYGYTF.

V and J are TRBV4-3 and TRBJ2-1, with 16 bases that match TRBD2. Germline trimming cut 4 bases from V and 9 bases from J; bases unmatched to any gene: 12. In germline, CDR1 is LGHNA, CDR2 YSLEER. CDR3 length: 18 amino acids. In DNA form, the CDR3 reads TGCGCCAGCAGCCGATTAACGGGACTAGCGGGGGGGTATGGTGAGCAGTTCTTC. Amino acid sequence: CASSRLTGLAGGYGEQFF.

A remark on this clone: The sample contains more than one DNA sequence encoding this CDR3. The chain joins TRBV7-8 to TRBJ1-5, with a weak D call TRBD1 (5 bases). The CDR3 has 14 amino acids. Germline V lookup: CDR1 SGHVS, CDR2 FQNEAQ. V shed 5 bases and J shed 3 bases, with 11 bases lying between them. The chain's CDR3 is CASSHTGVNQPQHF. CDR3 DNA sequence: TGTGCCAGCAGCCATACAGGCGTCAATCAGCCCCAGCATTTT.

The CDR3: CASSPNRDNSPLHF. The CDR3 nucleotides are TGTGCCAGCAGTCCCAACAGGGATAATTCACCCCTCCACTTT. The chain links TRBV28 to TRBJ1-6; perhaps TRBD1 as D (6 bases). With 5 bases removed from V and 5 bases from J, the gap between germline ends came to 10 bases. Germline values: CDR1 MDHEN, CDR2 SYDVKM. The CDR3 totals 14 residues.

The V and J genes are TRBV30 and TRBJ2-7; 11 bases are a match to TRBD1. The CDR3 is 11 residues long. Germline V CDR1 and CDR2: GTSNPN, SVGIG (reference sequence). The CDR3 coding sequence is TGTGCAGGGGACAGGGGGAACGAGCAGTACTTC. It encodes CAGDRGNEQYF. The whole variable domain, remainder taken from reference TRBV30 and TRBJ2-7, is SQTIHQWPATLVQPVGSPLSLECTVEGTSNPNLYWYRQAAGRGLQLLFYSVGIGQISSEVPQNLSASRPQDRQFILSSKKLLLSDSGFYLCAGDRGNEQYFGPGTRLTVT.

This clone was found once. For the CDR3, the DNA is TGTGCCAGCAGCTTAGAAGGCAGGGTGAACACTGAAGCTTTCTTT. Its protein is CASSLEGRVNTEAFF. This chain connects TRBV11-2 to TRBJ1-1, with D possibly being TRBD1 (5 bases). V was trimmed by 0 bases and J by 0 bases, leaving 8 bases between them. Per germline, CDR1 SGHAT and CDR2 FQNNGV. The CDR3 covers 15 residues.

The chain is built from TRBV7-9 and TRBJ1-2; D unresolved. The germline V gene has CDR1 SEHNR and CDR2 FQNEAQ (reference sequence). Between the trimmed V and J ends, which lost 5 bases and 11 bases, there was a span of 9 bases. The CDR3 runs 10 residues. CDR3 sequence reads: CASSQISYTF. The CDR3 DNA sequence: TGTGCCAGCAGCCAAATCAGTTACACCTTC.

The V gene is TRBV7-9, the J gene TRBJ2-7, with 10 bases that match TRBD1. CDR3 length: 14 amino acids. V was clipped by 5 bases and J by 6 bases; unmatched bases: 7. Looked up from germline, CDR1 is SEHNR and CDR2 is FQNEAQ (reference sequence). The CDR3 region is CASSRQGAEPEQYF. Here the CDR3 DNA reads TGTGCCAGCAGCCGACAGGGGGCGGAACCCGAGCAGTACTTC. Full variable domain (rest looked up from reference TRBV7-9 and TRBJ2-7): DTGVSQNPRHKITKRGQNVTFRCDPISEHNRLYWYRQTLGQGPEFLTYFQNEAQLEKSRLLSDRFSAERPKGSFSTLEIQRTEQGDSAMYLCASSRQGAEPEQYFGPGTRLTVT.

The rearrangement joins TRBV7-2 to TRBJ2-1; 14 nucleotides line up with TRBD2. Germline loops: CDR1 SGHTA, CDR2 FQGNSA. Losses at the gene ends were 2 bases for V and 6 bases for J; bases not matched to a gene: 3. The CDR3 spans 16 residues. CDR3 sequence reads: CASSLTTSGGANEQFF. CDR3 coding DNA: TGTGCCAGCAGCTTAACGACTAGCGGGGGGGCCAATGAGCAGTTCTTC.

The chain carries TRBV19 and TRBJ1-1; no definite D call. The CDR3 sequence is 15 residues long. The germline V gene has CDR1 LNHDA and CDR2 SQIVND (reference sequence). The V end lost 6 bases, the J end lost 5 bases, and 19 bases lay between the germline ends. CDR3 coding DNA: TGTGCCAGTAGATTGGGAGGGTCCATTGAGACTGAAGCTTTCTTT. Translating it yields CASRLGGSIETEAFF.

The chain links TRBV27 to TRBJ1-5; 8 bases line up with TRBD1. Trimming took 9 bases from V and 6 from J; bases not matched to a gene: 7. This CDR3 has 13 residues. Germline values: CDR1 MNHEY, CDR2 SMNVEV (reference sequence). The CDR3 DNA reads as TGTGCCAGTAGCAGGGGGCGCGTTCAGCCCCAGCATTTT. This codes for CASSRGRVQPQHF.

This clone was observed a few times. The V call is TRBV6-6, the J call TRBJ1-1; D remains unclear. This CDR3 contains 13 residues. Germline V lookup: CDR1 MNHNY, CDR2 SVGAGI (reference sequence). V lost 2 bases and J 7 bases, leaving 11 bases between the germline ends. CDR3: CASSYPGHREAFF. Here the CDR3 DNA reads TGTGCCAGCAGTTACCCTGGGCACCGTGAAGCTTTCTTT.